The subject of this entry is one TCR beta chain. Measured with immunoSEQ multiplex PCR; TCRdb has only the in-frame clones, and not every one. The profile covers under 850,000 clones, with 88% appearing a single time and approximately 0.011% taken by the ten largest. These data are taken from a study of shared T cell receptors in the human thymus. With 0 bases removed from V and 5 bases from J, the gap between germline ends came to 13 bases. The length of the CDR3 is 15 residues. CDR1 is SGDLS, CDR2 YYNGEE, per germline. This same sample was also part of a study on human thymus T cells. That work adds: During corrective heart surgery, resections were taken, and the thymus tissue came from them. V and J genes seemed to be used with bias in thymic and blood repertoires. The related literature has documented a marked overlap of thymic repertoires among unrelated individuals.

V usage is TRBV9 and J usage is TRBJ2-3; TRBD2 might be the D (5 bases). Sequencing was performed on thymocytes. This TCR was recovered from a boy younger than two with a congenital heart defect. The chain's CDR3 is CASSVEASPGDTQYF. The CDR3 coding sequence is TGTGCCAGCAGCGTAGAGGCTAGCCCCGGAGATACGCAGTATTTT.